This T cell receptor (beta chain) was captured by sequencing in a study of T cell responses to AZD1222 COVID-19 vaccine. Study outcomes and limitations: Clonal diversity was possibly underestimated, and the donors were mostly white British, with more females.

A note on this clone: Its target is not known.

The repertoire was sequenced with immunoSEQ multiplex PCR; TCRdb's copy has only in-frame clones and lacks some. The repertoire holds 95,000 to 130,000 clones, with around nine tenths as singletons. Germline values: CDR1 MGHRA, CDR2 YSYEKL. CDR3 length: 13 residues. V lost 1 base, J lost 4 bases, and 8 bases lay in between. The sequencing here drew on peripheral blood, taken 28 days after the second AZD1222 dose. This receptor was identified in an adult who received the AZD1222 COVID-19 vaccine. The J gene is TRBJ2-7, the V gene TRBV4-1; D is undetermined. The CDR3 sequence: CASSQAKGYEQYF. CDR3 DNA sequence: TGCGCCAGCAGCCAAGCGAAGGGATACGAGCAGTACTTC.